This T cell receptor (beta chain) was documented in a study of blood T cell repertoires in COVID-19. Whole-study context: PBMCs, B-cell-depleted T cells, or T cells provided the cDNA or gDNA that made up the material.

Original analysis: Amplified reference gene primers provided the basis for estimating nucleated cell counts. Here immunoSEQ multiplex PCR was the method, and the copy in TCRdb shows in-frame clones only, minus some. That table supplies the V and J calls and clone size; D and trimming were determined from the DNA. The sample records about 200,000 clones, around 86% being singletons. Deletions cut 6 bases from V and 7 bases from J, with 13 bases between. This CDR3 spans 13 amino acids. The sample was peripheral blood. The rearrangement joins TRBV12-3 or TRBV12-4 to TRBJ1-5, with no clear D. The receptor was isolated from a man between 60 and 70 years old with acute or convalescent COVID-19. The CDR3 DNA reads TGTGCCAGCAGAACGAGTGACAACCAGCCCCAGCATTTT. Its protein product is CASRTSDNQPQHF.